This T cell receptor beta chain derives from a study of technical replicates of blood from several donors. The germline V and J ends were trimmed by 3 bases and 3 bases, with 12 bases remaining between them. There are 15 residues in the CDR3. CDR1 is LNHDA and CDR2 is SQIVND in the germline V gene (reference sequence). The repertoire was sequenced with immunoSEQ multiplex PCR; TCRdb's copy has only in-frame clones and lacks some. Of 85,000 to 95,000 clones in the sample, less than 96% were seen once. The sequenced sample consisted of T cells isolated from PBMCs. V and J are TRBV19 and TRBJ1-5; D possibly corresponds to TRBD1 (5 bases). The receptor's source is a human donor in good health. The chain's CDR3 is CASSIRPGHNQPQHF. The CDR3 bases are TGTGCCAGTAGTATTAGGCCAGGGCACAATCAGCCCCAGCATTTT.